This T cell receptor (beta chain) was captured by sequencing in a study of beta chain features in type 1 diabetes. Study observations and caveats: Sampled from patients, naive, central memory and Treg TCRB repertoires appeared more similar than those sampled from healthy donors.

Germline V gene sequence: CDR1 MGHRA, CDR2 YSYEKL. Trimming took off 3 bases at V and 4 bases at J, with 15 bases between the two ends. The length of the CDR3 is 15 residues. cDNA synthesis used the whole RNA isolate, giving expressed TCRB sequences. Using immunoSEQ multiplex PCR, the repertoire was profiled, and TCRdb retains in-frame clones only, with some absent. The top ten clones hold around 0.7% of a sample with 130,000 to 150,000 clones, about 10% of them seen once. Only a few counts were recorded for this clone. No antigen is known for it. Sequenced: central memory CD4+ T cells from blood. The source of this sequence is a man younger than 30 in good health. The chain is built from TRBV4-1 and TRBJ1-1; D gene unclear. The chain's CDR3 is CASSQPRERGTEAFF. The CDR3 DNA follows: TGCGCCAGCAGCCAGCCGAGGGAGCGGGGCACTGAAGCTTTCTTT.